This T cell receptor (beta chain) was profiled in a study of cytomegalovirus exposure and HLA in healthy donors. Overall study results and limits: Researchers counted around 180 TCR beta chains as cytomegalovirus-associated. TCR beta V- and J-gene trimming, according to a later analysis, was linked to a missense DCLRE1C variant. CMV serostatus was the sole immune exposure data available.

From germline, CDR1 is KGHSH and CDR2 LQKENI. This CDR3 is 14 amino acids long. With V trimmed by 3 bases and J by 8 bases, 9 bases remained unmatched. PCR involved 60 Vbeta and 13 Jbeta primers. The assay was immunoSEQ multiplex PCR, and TCRdb's table has in-frame clones only and misses some. The sample lists about 200,000 clones; about 79% were seen once. A word on this clone: Its antigen remains unknown.

The V gene is TRBV18, the J gene TRBJ1-2, with TRBD1 identical over 7 bases. The receptor's source is a young man in good health and CMV-seronegative. The specimen sequenced was PBMCs. CDR3 bases: TGTGCCAGCTCACCCCAAGACAGGGCGAGGGGCTACACCTTC. It encodes CASSPQDRARGYTF.